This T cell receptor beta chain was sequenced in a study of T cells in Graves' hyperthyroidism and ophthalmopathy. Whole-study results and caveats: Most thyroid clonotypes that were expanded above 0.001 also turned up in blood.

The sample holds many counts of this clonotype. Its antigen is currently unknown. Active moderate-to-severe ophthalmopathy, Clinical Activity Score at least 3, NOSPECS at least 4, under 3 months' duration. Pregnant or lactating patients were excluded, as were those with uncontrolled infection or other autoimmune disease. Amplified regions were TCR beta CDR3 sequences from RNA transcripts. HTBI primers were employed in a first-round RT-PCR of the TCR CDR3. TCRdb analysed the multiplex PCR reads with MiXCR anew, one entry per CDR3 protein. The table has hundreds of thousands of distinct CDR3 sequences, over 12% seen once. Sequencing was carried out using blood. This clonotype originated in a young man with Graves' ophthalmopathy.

This chain's CDR3 is CASSLGGAGVDTQYF. The CDR3 DNA reads as TGTGCCAGCAGCTTAGGGGGGGCCGGTGTTGATACGCAGTATTTT. This sequence joins TRBV7-9 and TRBJ2-3; the D call may be TRBD1 or TRBD2 (6 bases each). Per germline, CDR1 SEHNR and CDR2 FQNEAQ (reference sequence). Trimming stripped 1 base from V and 6 bases from J, with 14 bases between. The CDR3 is 15 residues long.